One and the same sample provided the 28 T cell receptor beta chains below, sequenced in a study of T cell responses to AZD1222 COVID-19 vaccine. TCRdb's table, derived via immunoSEQ multiplex PCR, lists solely in-frame clones and lacks some. Of fewer than 150,000 clones detected, more than 75% appear once; the ten largest clones hold 4.1%. The source material was peripheral blood, sampled on day 0 of AZD1222 vaccination. Receptors were obtained from an adult in good health.

The CDR3 sequence: CASSLAGTESSPLHF. CDR3 DNA: TGCGCCAGCAGCTTGGCCGGGACGGAGAGCTCACCCCTCCACTTT. The chain has TRBV5-1 and TRBJ1-6, with D possibly matching TRBD1 (5 bases). This CDR3 is 15 amino acids long. V lost 0 bases and J 10 bases, leaving 14 bases between the germline ends. Germline CDR1 is SGHRS and CDR2 is YFSETQ.

The chain combines TRBV2 with TRBJ1-5; D remains ambiguous. The CDR3 is 16 residues long. Trimming removed 4 bases from V and 4 bases from J, with 17 bases in between. Germline-derived CDR1 and CDR2 are SNHLY and FYNNEI. The chain's CDR3 is CASSVNSQRPNQPQHF. CDR3 coding DNA: TGTGCCAGCAGTGTGAACAGCCAGAGACCTAATCAGCCCCAGCATTTT.

This sequence joins TRBV5-5 and TRBJ1-6, with D maybe TRBD1 (6 bases). The CDR3 has 16 amino acids. Germline loops: CDR1 SGHKS, CDR2 YYEKEE (reference sequence). Trimming pared 2 bases from V and 0 bases from J, leaving 9 bases between. DNA for the CDR3: TGTGCCAGCAGCTTCAGGGGAGGCTCCTATAATTCACCCCTCCACTTT. Translating it yields CASSFRGGSYNSPLHF.

The V and J genes are TRBV6-5 and TRBJ1-5; possible D gene TRBD1, 6 bases. This CDR3 is built from 15 residues. With 6 bases removed from V and 1 base from J, the gap between germline ends came to 13 bases. CDR1 is MNHEY, CDR2 SVGAGI, per germline. CDR3 in amino acids: CASRGGGTSNQPQHF. DNA for the CDR3: TGTGCCAGCAGGGGGGGCGGGACGAGCAATCAGCCCCAGCATTTT.

The genes are TRBV6-5 and TRBJ1-4; D not certain. Trimming removed 0 bases at V and 5 bases at J, with 10 bases between. Germline assignment: CDR1 MNHEY and CDR2 SVGAGI. The CDR3 loop spans 15 amino acids. DNA of the CDR3: TGTGCCAGCAGTTACTCCGGACGGCAAAATGAAAAACTGTTTTTT. It yields the protein CASSYSGRQNEKLFF.

The count of this clone is one. The chain couples TRBV6-5 to TRBJ2-1, with D possibly matching TRBD2 (5 bases). The V gene lost 6 bases and the J gene lost 6 bases, with 15 bases spanning the gap. The CDR3 extends over 14 amino acids. Germline CDR1 MNHEY, CDR2 SVGAGI. CDR3 nucleotides: TGTGCCAGCAGACTTTCAACTAGTGGCAATGAGCAGTTCTTC. Translated: CASRLSTSGNEQFF.

The rearrangement uses TRBV27 and TRBJ1-1; D is unresolved. V shed 3 bases and J shed 2 bases, with 10 bases lying between them. The CDR3 runs 14 residues. Germline CDR1 MNHEY, CDR2 SMNVEV (reference sequence). The CDR3 spells CASSFGGGNTEAFF. CDR3 DNA: TGTGCCAGCAGTTTTGGAGGAGGAAACACTGAAGCTTTCTTT.

The rearrangement links TRBV5-1 to TRBJ2-7, with D tentatively TRBD1 (6 bases). Germline V lookup: CDR1 SGHRS, CDR2 YFSETQ. V was cut by 3 bases and J by 5 bases, with 18 bases left in between. There are 15 residues in the CDR3. This CDR3 is CASSYQRQAPDEQYF. The DNA of the CDR3 is TGCGCCAGCAGCTACCAACGACAGGCCCCTGACGAGCAGTACTTC.

The V and J genes are TRBV28 and TRBJ1-6; D gene unclear. The CDR3 is made up of 17 amino acids. CDR1 is MDHEN and CDR2 is SYDVKM in the germline V gene. V was pared by 2 bases and J by 0 bases, with 11 bases between. CDR3 sequence reads: CASSLEGWSSYNSPLHF. The DNA for the CDR3 is TGTGCCAGCAGTTTAGAGGGTTGGAGCTCCTATAATTCACCCCTCCACTTT.

The chain recombines TRBV9 with TRBJ1-2; no clear D gene. The germline V gene has CDR1 SGDLS and CDR2 YYNGEE. The V gene lost 3 bases and the J gene lost 2 bases, with 8 bases spanning the gap. This CDR3 is built from 13 residues. Here the CDR3 DNA reads TGTGCCAGCAGCGCAGGCAGCAACTATGGCTACACCTTC. Its protein product is CASSAGSNYGYTF.

The rearrangement joins TRBV10-3 to TRBJ1-5; D call uncertain. Trimming stripped 0 bases from V and 5 bases from J, with 11 bases between. The CDR3 is made up of 15 amino acids. Germline V gene data show CDR1 as ENHRY and CDR2 as SYGVKD. The CDR3 region has the DNA TGTGCCATCAGTGAGTCGCTTGGCAGCCATCAGCCCCAGCATTTT. It translates to CAISESLGSHQPQHF.

The chain couples TRBV7-9 to TRBJ1-1; TRBD1 agrees at 7 bases. CDR3 length: 13 amino acids. Germline CDR1 SEHNR, CDR2 FQNEAQ (reference sequence). The V and J ends lost 5 bases and 7 bases, in that order; junction bases with no gene match: 7. The DNA of the CDR3 is TGTGCCAGCAGCCTCCAGGGGGGGGATGAAGCTTTCTTT. Translated, it gives CASSLQGGDEAFF.

The genes are TRBV7-9 and TRBJ2-1; D unclear. The CDR3 extends over 14 amino acids. From germline, CDR1 is SEHNR and CDR2 FQNEAQ (reference sequence). V was trimmed by 5 bases and J by 2 bases, leaving 10 bases between them. CDR3 DNA: TGTGCCAGCAGCCCCTTTGGGACCTACAATGAGCAGTTCTTC. The encoded protein is CASSPFGTYNEQFF.

This clone was counted between two and nine times. The CDR3 DNA follows: TGTGCCAGCAGTTCAGACCAGGGGGCATTGGGCAATCAGCCCCAGCATTTT. Its translation: CASSSDQGALGNQPQHF. The chain joins TRBV28 to TRBJ1-5; 8 nucleotides line up with TRBD1. Germline loops: CDR1 MDHEN, CDR2 SYDVKM. V dropped 4 bases and J dropped 2; count of bases not matched to a gene: 10. This CDR3 has 17 amino acids. Variable domain in full (rest from reference TRBV28 and TRBJ1-5): DVKVTQSSRYLVKRTGEKVFLECVQDMDHENMFWYRQDPGLGLRLIYFSYDVKMKEKGDIPEGYSVSREKKERFSLILESASTNQTSMYLCASSSDQGALGNQPQHFGDGTRLSIL.

This chain joins TRBV6-1 and TRBJ1-3; D call uncertain. This CDR3 spans 17 amino acids. Germline V CDR1 and CDR2: MNHNS, SASEGT. The V and J ends lost 0 bases and 0 bases respectively, with 12 bases between them. CDR3 sequence (DNA): TGTGCCAGCAGTGAAGCGCGGGGTTCGAGCTCTGGAAACACCATATATTTT. Residues: CASSEARGSSSGNTIYF.

This rearrangement joins TRBV28 to TRBJ1-2; perhaps TRBD1 as D (6 bases). The CDR3 has 15 amino acids. Trimming stripped 6 bases from V and 5 bases from J, with 19 bases between. Germline V gives CDR1 MDHEN, CDR2 SYDVKM. CDR3 coding DNA: TGTGCCAGCAGCGGGTTGGGGGCAGGGTCGTATGGCTACACCTTC. It yields the protein CASSGLGAGSYGYTF.

The chain couples TRBV21-1 to TRBJ1-1. TRBV21-1 is marked as a pseudogene. The CDR3 contains 13 residues. The chain's CDR3 is CASRMAPVTEAFF. For the CDR3, the DNA is TGTGCCAGCAGAATGGCCCCGGTAACTGAAGCTTTCTTT.

As regards this clone: The identical CDR3 is also encoded by other nucleotide sequences in the sample. The V and J genes are TRBV5-1 and TRBJ1-1; TRBD1 agrees at 7 bases. V trimming: 0 bases; J trimming: 4 bases; junction bases outside the gene matches: 3. This CDR3 contains 14 residues. CDR1 and CDR2 from the germline V gene are SGHRS and YFSETQ. The CDR3: CASSLGGGGTEAFF. DNA for the CDR3: TGCGCCAGCAGCTTGGGAGGGGGCGGCACTGAAGCTTTCTTT.

The rearrangement joins TRBV14 to TRBJ1-2; D not certain. The CDR3 is made up of 15 amino acids. Germline CDR1 and CDR2: SGHDN and FVKESK. Trimming took 1 base from V and 6 from J, leaving 15 bases between them. As DNA, the CDR3 is TGTGCCAGCAGCCAAGGGCGGGTAGGTGGCGATGGCTACACCTTC. Protein product: CASSQGRVGGDGYTF.

This clone was counted a few times. The chain combines TRBV6-5 with TRBJ1-4; D is unclear. The V gene's germline CDR1 is MNHEY and CDR2 SVGAGI. V was cut by 6 bases and J by 5 bases, with 7 bases left in between. This CDR3 comprises 12 residues. The CDR3 region has the DNA TGTGCCAGCAGGCAGTCAAATGAAAAACTGTTTTTT. Protein sequence: CASRQSNEKLFF.

The chain couples TRBV5-1 to TRBJ1-6; D uncertain. The V gene lost 2 bases and the J gene lost 7 bases, with 22 bases spanning the gap. The CDR3 loop spans 18 amino acids. Germline CDR1 and CDR2: SGHRS and YFSETQ. The CDR3 nucleotides read TGCGCCAGCAGCTTTGAACCGGGATCTCGCCTCCGAAATTCACCCCTCCACTTT. Its translation is CASSFEPGSRLRNSPLHF.

The gene calls are TRBV6-5 and TRBJ1-5; 7 bases line up with TRBD1. Trimming took 8 bases from V and 4 from J; bases not matched to a gene: 8. The CDR3 loop spans 14 amino acids. The V gene's germline CDR1 is MNHEY and CDR2 SVGAGI. The chain's CDR3 is CASSPTGPNQPQHF. The CDR3 nucleotides are TGTGCCAGCTCCCCGACAGGGCCGAATCAGCCCCAGCATTTT.

The CDR3 DNA reads as TGTGCCAGCACCCCACGGGGGGTCAGCACAGATACGCAGTATTTT. This gives the protein CASTPRGVSTDTQYF. The chain combines TRBV7-9 with TRBJ2-3; TRBD2 matches at 7 bases. V lost 7 bases to trimming and J lost 0 bases; unmatched junction nucleotides: 7. The CDR3 extends over 15 amino acids. CDR1 is SEHNR and CDR2 is FQNEAQ in the germline V gene (reference sequence). The variable domain in full, completed from reference TRBV7-9 and TRBJ2-3, reads DTGVSQNPRHKITKRGQNVTFRCDPISEHNRLYWYRQTLGQGPEFLTYFQNEAQLEKSRLLSDRFSAERPKGSFSTLEIQRTEQGDSAMYLCASTPRGVSTDTQYFGPGTRLTVL.

This sequence joins TRBV28 and TRBJ1-1; TRBD1 matches at 8 bases. This CDR3 is built from 15 residues. V dropped 5 bases and J dropped 4; count of bases not matched to a gene: 9. Per germline, CDR1 MDHEN and CDR2 SYDVKM. CDR3 region: CASSPIRGPITEAFF. CDR3 nucleotide sequence: TGTGCCAGCAGTCCAATCAGGGGGCCTATCACTGAAGCTTTCTTT.

The rearrangement uses TRBV5-6 and TRBJ2-7, with D perhaps being TRBD1 or TRBD2 (5 bases each). This CDR3 is built from 18 residues. Germline V gene lookup returns CDR1 SGHDT and CDR2 YYEEEE. V lost 2 bases and J 5 bases, leaving 26 bases between the germline ends. The CDR3 DNA reads TGTGCCAGCAGCTTAGGTGCCAGGGACCCCCGCTTTCGGAACGAGCAGTACTTC. Protein: CASSLGARDPRFRNEQYF.

In this sample, this clone turned up a few times. V gene TRBV27 combines with J gene TRBJ2-1; 12 bases align to TRBD2. Germline loops: CDR1 MNHEY, CDR2 SMNVEV (reference sequence). CDR3 length: 15 amino acids. After removal of 2 bases from V and 9 bases from J, the junction contained 5 bases not matched to a gene. CDR3 sequence (DNA): TGTGCCAGCAGTTTAACTAGCGGGGGGAGCGGTGAGCAGTTCTTC. Protein: CASSLTSGGSGEQFF.

The CDR3: CATSDFAGAYTF. In DNA, the CDR3 is TGTGCCACCAGTGATTTTGCGGGTGCCTACACCTTC. V usage is TRBV24-1 and J usage is TRBJ1-2, with D hard to call. V gave up 1 base and J gave up 10 bases, with 9 bases separating them. Germline V gene lookup returns CDR1 KGHDR and CDR2 SFDVKD. The CDR3 loop spans 12 amino acids.

This clone showed up just a few times. The chain couples TRBV28 to TRBJ2-7; D uncertain. This CDR3 contains 12 residues. In germline, CDR1 is MDHEN, CDR2 SYDVKM. V lost 3 bases to trimming and J lost 1 base, with 4 bases between them. The CDR3 DNA is TGTGCCAGCAGTTTCGGGTCCTACGAGCAGTACTTC. Amino acids: CASSFGSYEQYF.